The 23 T cell receptor beta chains below were found in one sample sequenced in a study of CD8 T cells in acute hepatitis C reinfection. Method: immunoSEQ multiplex PCR; TCRdb's copy keeps in-frame clones and lacks some. The sample holds 30,000 to 40,000 clones, 75% to 90% seen once. Stated time point: naive CD8 control sorted from an acute-time-point sample. The sample taken for sequencing was naive CD8+ T cells from PBMCs. The receptor source for this set is a woman aged 18-35 years who spontaneously cleared hepatitis C infection.

The sample holds one count of this clone. This chain uses TRBV27 with TRBJ1-3; no definite D call. Deletions cut 6 bases from V and 0 bases from J, with 15 bases between. Per the germline V gene, CDR1 is MNHEY and CDR2 is SMNVEV (reference sequence). CDR3 length equals 16 residues. The CDR3 DNA follows: TGTGCCAGCAGCTCCTCCCGGCTGATCTCTGGAAACACCATATATTTT. Protein: CASSSSRLISGNTIYF.

The chain is built from TRBV9 and TRBJ1-1, with a tentative D call TRBD1 (6 bases). Trimming shortened V by 4 bases and J by 4 bases, and 11 bases separated the two germline ends. Per germline, CDR1 SGDLS and CDR2 YYNGEE. The CDR3 contains 13 residues. This CDR3 is CASSQGGGTEAFF. The CDR3 DNA is TGTGCCAGCAGCCAAGGAGGGGGCACTGAAGCTTTCTTT.

The chain uses TRBV11-2 and TRBJ2-3; D uncertain. The V gene's germline CDR1 is SGHAT and CDR2 FQNNGV. V shed 5 bases and J shed 5 bases, with 20 bases lying between them. There are 16 residues in the CDR3. CDR3 DNA: TGTGCCAGCAGCCCGGTCACCCAATTCATGGAAGATACGCAGTATTTT. Protein sequence: CASSPVTQFMEDTQYF.

The chain employs TRBV5-4 and TRBJ2-7; 7 bases line up with TRBD1. The length of the CDR3 is 14 residues. In germline, CDR1 is SGHNT, CDR2 YYREEE (reference sequence). V was pared by 4 bases and J by 3 bases, with 7 bases of the junction left unmatched. CDR3 loop: CASSRWDRHYEQYF. The CDR3 DNA is TGTGCCAGCAGCCGCTGGGACAGACACTACGAGCAGTACTTC. Full variable domain (rest looked up from reference TRBV5-4 and TRBJ2-7): ETGVTQSPTHLIKTRGQQVTLRCSSQSGHNTVSWYQQALGQGPQFIFQYYREEENGRGNFPPRFSGLQFPNYSSELNVNALELDDSALYLCASSRWDRHYEQYFGPGTRLTVT.

The genes are TRBV6-1 and TRBJ1-1; D might be TRBD1 (5 bases). The CDR3 length is 15 residues. V shed 2 bases and J shed 1 base, with 11 bases lying between them. Germline V gene lookup returns CDR1 MNHNS and CDR2 SASEGT. For the CDR3, the DNA is TGTGCCAGCAGTGAACGGAGAGGGGCGAACACTGAAGCTTTCTTT. Amino acids: CASSERRGANTEAFF.

This chain uses TRBV10-3 with TRBJ2-1; 7 bases agree with TRBD2. Trimming took 8 bases from V and 4 from J; bases not matched to a gene: 14. CDR1 and CDR2 from the germline V gene are ENHRY and SYGVKD. This CDR3 has 16 residues. CDR3: CAIVSTPSGGYNEQFF. CDR3 nucleotide sequence: TGTGCCATCGTCTCCACCCCTAGCGGAGGATACAATGAGCAGTTCTTC.

The chain combines TRBV4-1 with TRBJ2-3; no definite D call. With 4 bases removed from V and 6 bases from J, the gap between germline ends came to 17 bases. Germline values: CDR1 MGHRA, CDR2 YSYEKL. The CDR3 is made up of 15 amino acids. CDR3: CASSPPRTSGDTQYF. As DNA, the CDR3 is TGCGCCAGCAGCCCACCTAGAACGTCCGGGGATACGCAGTATTTT.

V and J are TRBV9 and TRBJ2-7; no clear D. Germline CDR1 reads SGDLS; CDR2 reads YYNGEE. Trimming took off 4 bases at V and 0 bases at J, with 8 bases between the two ends. The CDR3 covers 13 residues. The CDR3 is CASSPTGSYEQYF. The CDR3 DNA is TGTGCCAGCAGCCCCACCGGCTCCTACGAGCAGTACTTC.

This chain uses TRBV29-1 with TRBJ1-2, with D possibly TRBD1 on 5 matching bases. Germline V CDR1 and CDR2: SQVTM, ANQGSEA. CDR3 length: 15 amino acids. Trimming stripped 2 bases from V and 4 bases from J, with 17 bases between. CDR3 sequence reads: CSVESGTGSSYGYTF. For the CDR3, the DNA is TGCAGCGTTGAAAGTGGGACCGGCTCGTCCTATGGCTACACCTTC.

The genes are TRBV5-1 and TRBJ2-5; tentative D call: TRBD2 (6 bases). The CDR3 runs to 12 residues. Trimming removed 3 bases at V and 3 bases at J, with 6 bases between. From germline, CDR1 is SGHRS and CDR2 YFSETQ. DNA of the CDR3: TGCGCCAGCAGCTGGGAGGAAGAGACCCAGTACTTC. This codes for CASSWEEETQYF. The whole variable domain, filled in from reference TRBV5-1 and TRBJ2-5, reads KAGVTQTPRYLIKTRGQQVTLSCSPISGHRSVSWYQQTPGQGLQFLFEYFSETQRNKGNFPGRFSGRQFSNSRSEMNVSTLELGDSALYLCASSWEEETQYFGPGTRLLVL.

The chain is built from TRBV4-1 and TRBJ1-1; possibly TRBD1 for D (6 bases). Germline lookup yields CDR1 MGHRA and CDR2 YSYEKL. Trimming pared 1 base from V and 8 bases from J, leaving 14 bases between. The CDR3 has 14 residues. CDR3 amino acids: CASSQVAGGKEAFF. DNA of the CDR3: TGCGCCAGCAGCCAAGTGGCGGGGGGCAAGGAAGCTTTCTTT.

J is TRBJ1-1 and V is TRBV7-9, with D possibly being TRBD1 (6 bases). The germline V gene has CDR1 SEHNR and CDR2 FQNEAQ (reference sequence). The V gene lost 5 bases and the J gene lost 1 base, with 17 bases spanning the gap. There are 16 residues in the CDR3. The CDR3: CASSQWDTTGNTEAFF. CDR3 DNA: TGTGCCAGCAGCCAATGGGACACAACTGGGAACACTGAAGCTTTCTTT.

The chain has TRBV7-2 and TRBJ2-1; unclear D gene. V lost 2 bases and J lost 7, with 9 bases in between. The CDR3 runs 13 residues. From germline, CDR1 is SGHTA and CDR2 FQGNSA. CDR3: CASSLRVWNEQFF. The CDR3 DNA sequence: TGTGCCAGCAGCTTACGGGTGTGGAATGAGCAGTTCTTC.

This chain connects TRBV12-5 to TRBJ1-1; a weak D match, TRBD1 (6 bases). Germline V gives CDR1 LGHNT, CDR2 FRNRAP. CDR3 length: 17 amino acids. Trimming stripped 0 bases from V and 4 bases from J, with 18 bases between. The CDR3 sequence: CASGLVGQNPGGTEAFF. The CDR3 DNA is TGTGCTAGTGGTTTGGTAGGACAGAACCCAGGAGGCACTGAAGCTTTCTTT.

The chain carries TRBV5-4 and TRBJ2-2, with TRBD2 matching 8 bases. J gave up 5 bases and V 3 bases, and 3 bases lay outside the gene matches. This CDR3 has 14 residues. Looked up from germline, CDR1 is SGHNT and CDR2 is YYREEE (reference sequence). CDR3 sequence: CASSSSGGTGELFF. CDR3 bases: TGTGCCAGCAGCTCTTCGGGAGGGACCGGGGAGCTGTTTTTT.

The chain has TRBV4-1 and TRBJ2-2; 9 nucleotides line up with TRBD2. Germline assignment: CDR1 MGHRA and CDR2 YSYEKL. This CDR3 comprises 12 residues. V lost 8 bases, J lost 9 bases, and 4 bases stayed unmatched. For the CDR3, the DNA is TGCGCCAGCTCGCGGGAGGGCCGGGAGCTGTTTTTT. Translated, it gives CASSREGRELFF.

CDR3 sequence: CASIKFVAFYEQYF. CDR3 in DNA: TGCGCCAGCATTAAGTTTGTGGCTTTCTACGAGCAGTACTTC. V is TRBV10-1 and J is TRBJ2-7; D is unresolved. Germline V gene lookup returns CDR1 WNHNN and CDR2 SYGVQD (reference sequence). V was pared by 7 bases and J by 3 bases, with 16 bases between. The CDR3 is made up of 14 amino acids.

The chain employs TRBV6-1 and TRBJ1-5; 7 bases map to TRBD1. Germline V lookup: CDR1 MNHNS, CDR2 SASEGT. V trimming: 10 bases; J trimming: 3 bases; junction bases outside the gene matches: 12. The CDR3 runs 15 residues. In nucleotides, the CDR3 is TGTGCCACCGTGGGGGGACAGACAAACAATCAGCCCCAGCATTTT. Amino acid sequence: CATVGGQTNNQPQHF.

This clone was recorded once. The chain combines TRBV6-5 with TRBJ2-5, with 10 nucleotides matching TRBD2. The germline gives CDR1 MNHEY, CDR2 SVGAGI. CDR3 size: 15 residues. V lost 6 bases and J lost 5; bases outside the gene matches: 9. The CDR3 region has the DNA TGTGCCAGCAGCCCCGGGACTAGCGTTTCGGAGACCCAGTACTTC. This codes for CASSPGTSVSETQYF.

The chain is built from TRBV15 and TRBJ2-7; a possible D gene is TRBD2 (6 bases). There are 13 residues in the CDR3. Trimming removed 8 bases from V and 0 bases from J, with 11 bases in between. CDR1 LNHNV and CDR2 YYDKDF come from the germline V gene (reference sequence). The CDR3 spells CATRSGLSYEQYF. For the CDR3, the DNA is TGTGCCACCCGGAGCGGGCTCTCCTACGAGCAGTACTTC.

The V and J genes are TRBV4-1 and TRBJ2-7; the D is unclear. CDR1 and CDR2 (germline): MGHRA, YSYEKL. V was clipped by 0 bases and J by 3 bases, with 12 bases between them. CDR3 length: 15 residues. As DNA, the CDR3 is TGCGCCAGCAGCCAAGAAGACGGAGAATACTACGAGCAGTACTTC. Translated, it gives CASSQEDGEYYEQYF.

V gene TRBV9 combines with J gene TRBJ1-1; 7 nucleotides agree with TRBD1. Losses at the gene ends were 3 bases for V and 1 base for J; bases not matched to a gene: 9. The CDR3 totals 16 residues. Germline V gene data show CDR1 as SGDLS and CDR2 as YYNGEE. As DNA, the CDR3 is TGTGCCAGCAGCGCATATTCCGGGACAGCGAACACTGAAGCTTTCTTT. Translation: CASSAYSGTANTEAFF.

The rearrangement links TRBV7-2 to TRBJ2-2; 10 bases agree with TRBD2. The germline V gene has CDR1 SGHTA and CDR2 FQGNSA. After removal of 5 bases from V and 0 bases from J, the junction contained 9 bases not matched to a gene. CDR3 length: 18 residues. The CDR3 DNA reads as TGTGCCAGCAGCCCAGGACTAGCGGTCCTAGCGAACACCGGGGAGCTGTTTTTT. Translated: CASSPGLAVLANTGELFF.